Sequencing of this TCR beta chain was carried out in a study of radiotherapy plus CTLA-4 blockade in lung cancer. The ends were cut back, 3 bases at V and 3 bases at J, with 15 bases in the middle. From germline, CDR1 is SGHDT and CDR2 YYEEEE. This CDR3 is 16 amino acids long. Sequenced by immunoSEQ multiplex PCR; TCRdb stores in-frame clones only, minus some. The sample yields more than 90,000 clones, around nine tenths seen once. This receptor was taken from a human donor with non-small cell lung cancer that progressed on radiotherapy plus ipilimumab. The rearrangement links TRBV5-6 to TRBJ2-2; the D is unclear. Material: peripheral blood, obtained from a patient treated with radiotherapy plus ipilimumab. CDR3 amino acids: CASSSTTAVDTGELFF. CDR3 in DNA: TGTGCCAGCAGCTCGACCACCGCCGTCGACACCGGGGAGCTGTTTTTT.